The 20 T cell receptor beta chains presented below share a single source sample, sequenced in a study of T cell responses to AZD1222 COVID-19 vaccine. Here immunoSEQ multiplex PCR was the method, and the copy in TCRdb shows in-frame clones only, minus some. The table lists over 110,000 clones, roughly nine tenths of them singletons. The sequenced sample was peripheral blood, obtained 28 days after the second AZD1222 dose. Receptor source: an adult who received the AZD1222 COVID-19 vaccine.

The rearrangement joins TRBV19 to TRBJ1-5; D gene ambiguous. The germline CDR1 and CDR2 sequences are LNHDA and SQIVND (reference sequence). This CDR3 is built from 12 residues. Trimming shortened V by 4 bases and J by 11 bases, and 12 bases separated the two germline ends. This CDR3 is CASSTQQMTQHF. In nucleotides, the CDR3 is TGTGCCAGTAGTACGCAACAGATGACCCAGCATTTT.

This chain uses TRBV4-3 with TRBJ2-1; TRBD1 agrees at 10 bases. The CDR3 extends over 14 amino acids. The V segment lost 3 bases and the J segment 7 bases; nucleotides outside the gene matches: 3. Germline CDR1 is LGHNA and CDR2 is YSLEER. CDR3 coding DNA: TGCGCCAGCAGCCACCGGACAGGGGGGAATGAGCAGTTCTTC. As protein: CASSHRTGGNEQFF.

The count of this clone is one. The CDR3 DNA is TGTGCCAGCACCCCTGGTACGAAACAGCCCCAGCATTTT. Translation gives CASTPGTKQPQHF. The chain has TRBV6-5 and TRBJ1-5; D remains unclear. The germline V and J ends were trimmed by 7 bases and 7 bases, with 14 bases remaining between them. Germline loops: CDR1 MNHEY, CDR2 SVGAGI. The CDR3 is 13 amino acids.

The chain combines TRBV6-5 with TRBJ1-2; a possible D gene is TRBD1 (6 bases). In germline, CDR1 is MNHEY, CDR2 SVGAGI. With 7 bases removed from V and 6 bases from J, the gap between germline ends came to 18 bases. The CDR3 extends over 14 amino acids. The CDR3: CASIGGPILDGYTF. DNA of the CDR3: TGTGCCAGCATAGGGGGGCCTATTCTTGATGGCTACACCTTC.

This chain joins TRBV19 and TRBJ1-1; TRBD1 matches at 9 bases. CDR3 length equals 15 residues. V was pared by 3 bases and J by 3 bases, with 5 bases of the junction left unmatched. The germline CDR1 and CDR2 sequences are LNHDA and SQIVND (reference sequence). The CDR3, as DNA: TGTGCCAGTAGTATGGGACAGGGTCTTCACACTGAAGCTTTCTTT. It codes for CASSMGQGLHTEAFF.

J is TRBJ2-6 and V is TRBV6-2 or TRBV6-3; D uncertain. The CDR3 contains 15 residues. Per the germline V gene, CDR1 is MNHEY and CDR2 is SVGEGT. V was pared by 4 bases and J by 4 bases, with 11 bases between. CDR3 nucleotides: TGTGCCAGCAGTTCACGGCTGTTGGGGGCCAACGTCCTGACTTTC. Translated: CASSSRLLGANVLTF.

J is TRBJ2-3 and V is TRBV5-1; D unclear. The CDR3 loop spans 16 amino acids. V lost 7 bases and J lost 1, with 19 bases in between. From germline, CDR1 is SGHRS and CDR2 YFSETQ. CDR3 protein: CASGDRTAAGTDTQYF. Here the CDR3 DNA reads TGCGCCAGCGGAGATAGGACGGCCGCGGGCACAGATACGCAGTATTTT.

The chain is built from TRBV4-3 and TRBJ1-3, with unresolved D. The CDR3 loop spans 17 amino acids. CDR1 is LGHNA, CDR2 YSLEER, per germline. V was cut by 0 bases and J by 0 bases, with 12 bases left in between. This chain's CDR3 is CASSQDGPRYSGNTIYF. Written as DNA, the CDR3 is TGCGCCAGCAGCCAAGATGGTCCCCGGTACTCTGGAAACACCATATATTTT.

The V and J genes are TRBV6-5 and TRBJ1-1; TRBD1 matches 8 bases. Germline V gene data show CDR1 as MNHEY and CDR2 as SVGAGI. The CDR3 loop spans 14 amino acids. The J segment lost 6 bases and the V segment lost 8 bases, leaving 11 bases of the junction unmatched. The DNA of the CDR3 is TGTGCCAGCCTCCGGGACAGGATTGCCGCTGAAGCTTTCTTT. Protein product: CASLRDRIAAEAFF.

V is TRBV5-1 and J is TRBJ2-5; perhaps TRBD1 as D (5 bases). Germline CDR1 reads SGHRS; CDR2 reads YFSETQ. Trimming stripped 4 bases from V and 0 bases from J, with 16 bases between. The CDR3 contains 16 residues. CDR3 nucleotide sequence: TGCGCCAGCAGCCACGTACAGGAAAAGTACCAAGAGACCCAGTACTTC. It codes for CASSHVQEKYQETQYF.

The CDR3 DNA follows: TGTGCCAGCAGCACCCGGGTACAGGGGTACACTGAAGCTTTCTTT. It encodes CASSTRVQGYTEAFF. The rearrangement uses TRBV5-5 and TRBJ1-1, with 7 bases identical to TRBD1. Germline V CDR1 and CDR2: SGHKS, YYEKEE (reference sequence). The CDR3 totals 15 residues. The V gene end was trimmed by 4 bases and the J gene end by 3 bases; junction bases not matched to a gene: 9.

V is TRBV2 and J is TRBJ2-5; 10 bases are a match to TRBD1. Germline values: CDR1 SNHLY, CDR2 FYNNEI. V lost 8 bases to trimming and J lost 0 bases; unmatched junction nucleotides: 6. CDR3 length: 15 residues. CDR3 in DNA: TGTGCCAGCTCTGACAGGGGGCAGTACCAAGAGACCCAGTACTTC. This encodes CASSDRGQYQETQYF.

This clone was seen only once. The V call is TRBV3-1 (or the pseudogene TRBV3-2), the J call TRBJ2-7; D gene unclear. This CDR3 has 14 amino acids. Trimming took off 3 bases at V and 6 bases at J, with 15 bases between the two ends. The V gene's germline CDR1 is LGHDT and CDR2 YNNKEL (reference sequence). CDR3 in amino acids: CASSQNLPSSEQYF. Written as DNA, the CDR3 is TGTGCCAGCAGCCAGAACCTGCCTTCGAGCGAGCAGTACTTC.

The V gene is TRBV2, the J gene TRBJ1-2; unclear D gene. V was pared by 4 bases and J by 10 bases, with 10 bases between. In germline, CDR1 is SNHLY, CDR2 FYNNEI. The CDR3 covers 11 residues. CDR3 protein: CASSGTGVYTF. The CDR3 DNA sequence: TGTGCCAGCAGTGGGACGGGAGTCTACACCTTC.

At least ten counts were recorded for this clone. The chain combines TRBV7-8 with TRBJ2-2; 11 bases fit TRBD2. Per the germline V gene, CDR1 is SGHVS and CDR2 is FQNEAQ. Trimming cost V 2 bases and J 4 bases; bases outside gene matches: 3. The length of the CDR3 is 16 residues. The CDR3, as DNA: TGTGCCAGCAGCTTAATTAGCGGGGGGGGCACCGGGGAGCTGTTTTTT. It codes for CASSLISGGGTGELFF.

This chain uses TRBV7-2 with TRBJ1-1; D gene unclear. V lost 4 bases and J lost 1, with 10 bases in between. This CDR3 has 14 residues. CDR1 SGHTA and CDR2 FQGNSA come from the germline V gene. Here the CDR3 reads CASSWVSQNTEAFF. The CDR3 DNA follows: TGTGCCAGCAGCTGGGTGTCACAGAACACTGAAGCTTTCTTT.

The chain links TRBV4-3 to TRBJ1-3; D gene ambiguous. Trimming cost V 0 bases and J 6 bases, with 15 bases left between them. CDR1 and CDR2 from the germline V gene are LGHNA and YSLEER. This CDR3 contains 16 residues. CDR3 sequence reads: CASSQDMITLANTIYF. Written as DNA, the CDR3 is TGCGCCAGCAGCCAAGACATGATAACTCTGGCAAACACCATATATTTT.

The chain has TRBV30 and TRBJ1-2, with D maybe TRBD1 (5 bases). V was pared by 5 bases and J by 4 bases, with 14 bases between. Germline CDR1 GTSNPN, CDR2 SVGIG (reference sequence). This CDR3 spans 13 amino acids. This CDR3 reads CAWDGAGVYGYTF. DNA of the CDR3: TGTGCCTGGGACGGTGCGGGGGTCTATGGCTACACCTTC.

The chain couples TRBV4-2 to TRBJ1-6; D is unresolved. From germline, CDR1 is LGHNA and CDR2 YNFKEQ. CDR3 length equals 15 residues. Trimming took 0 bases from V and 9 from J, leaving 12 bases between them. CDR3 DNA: TGTGCCAGCAGCCAAGACAGTTTGGCTTTTTCACCCCTCCACTTT. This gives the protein CASSQDSLAFSPLHF.

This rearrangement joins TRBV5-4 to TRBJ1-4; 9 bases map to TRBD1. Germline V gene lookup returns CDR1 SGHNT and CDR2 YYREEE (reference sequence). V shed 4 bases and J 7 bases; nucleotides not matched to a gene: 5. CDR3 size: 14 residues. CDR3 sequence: CASSLGQGGEKLFF. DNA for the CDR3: TGTGCCAGCAGCCTGGGACAGGGAGGTGAAAAACTGTTTTTT. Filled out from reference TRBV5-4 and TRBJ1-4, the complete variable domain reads ETGVTQSPTHLIKTRGQQVTLRCSSQSGHNTVSWYQQALGQGPQFIFQYYREEENGRGNFPPRFSGLQFPNYSSELNVNALELDDSALYLCASSLGQGGEKLFFGSGTQLSVL.